This TCR beta chain comes out of a study of shared clonotypes between healthy human individuals (dated by TCRdb to 2019 to 2021). Concerning the study at large: The cohort comprised a couple of women and three men aged 18 to 49 years. Different laboratories and diverse techniques were used to prepare libraries and sequence TCR repertoires, to increase sequencing depth and limit assay-specific biases. For each donor, CD4 naive and CD4 memory were each run on three plates, CD8 naive on two plates, and CD8 memory on one plate. Between about 0.9 and 9 billion PBMCs per donor were obtained by leukapheresis. The study deeply sequenced blood TCR repertoires of about 5 healthy adults to estimate repertoire size and the extent of clonotype sharing between individuals. What the research found in general, with its limitations: Naive subsets generally had larger estimated clonotype richness than memory subsets did. Because the study included a small number of donors, the genetic and exposure-history diversity represented was limited. Incomplete sequencing was indicated by rarefaction of sorted-subset datasets, despite the large sequencing depth. Pairwise subsampling indicated that sequencing depth was expected to affect the degree of clonotype sharing among donors. Sampling was limited to blood, and TCR repertoires in tissue likely differ from TCR repertoires in blood. Clonotypes shared by all four sorted-subset donors showed higher generation probabilities than non-shared clonotypes. When several donors were compared, the shared fraction of clonotypes was around 5% for naive CD4, 3.5% for naive CD8, 2% to 2.5% for memory CD4, and less than 0.5% for memory CD8.

There are 16 amino acids in the CDR3, from cysteine to phenylalanine inclusive. The read is trimmed to its CDR3 DNA, 48 bases read in frame from base 1. V gives up 3 bases and J gives up 2 bases, and the segment between their germline ends measures 16 bases. Reading the germline V gene (reference sequence) gives CDR1 MNHEY and CDR2 SMNVEV. Details on this clone: Its antigen target is currently unknown. No much larger clone exists at a distance of one base, and base qualities are not known.

CD8 naive samples consisted of CD45RO-negative cells that were positively selected for CCR7, yielding a CD45RA+CCR7+ population without TemRA cells. Donors were healthy HIV-negative adults with no recently reported acute infections or vaccinations. All donors were Caucasian adults living in Nashville, Tennessee, USA. Blood was collected by leukapheresis, and PBMCs were isolated by Ficoll-Histopaque density gradient centrifugation and then cryopreserved in liquid nitrogen vapor phase. Purity and quantity of every magnetically sorted T cell population were checked by analytical flow cytometry. Each sorted fraction had its genomic DNA isolated and then quantified by UV absorbance on a Nanodrop 2000c. Using the deep immunoSEQ assay, TCR CDR3 regions were amplified from genomic DNA by multiplex PCR. Extracted genomic DNA from each cell subset was distributed evenly across all wells of several immunoSEQ 96-well plates, and each plate was treated as a replicate. Each replicate PCR for sorted subsets received around 0.2 ug genomic DNA, equal to about 30,000 T cell genomes. Purified libraries were quantified with a Qubit 3.0 fluorometer, sized on a Bioanalyzer 2100, and re-quantified with the KAPA Library Quantification kit. A separate single-read 150-cycle Illumina NextSeq 550 flow cell was used to sequence each immunoSEQ 96-well plate. The paper's data handling went like this. The immunoSEQ output contained only junctional sequences without quality scores, so filtering could not match that applied to full-length reads. Sequences were annotated with PyIR, a Python wrapper for IgBLAST v1.9, using IMGT germline references to assign V/J genes and CDR3. Reads with weak V/J assignments (E-value above 1e-6), missing CDR3, stop codons, out-of-frame junctions, or ambiguous translated residues were removed. V3J clonotypes were defined as sequences sharing an identical inferred V gene, J gene, and CDR3 amino acid sequence. To compute the percentage overlap between repertoires, the number of shared unique clonotypes was divided by the size of the smaller repertoire. Richness of each repertoire was evaluated using RTK rarefaction, the Chao1 estimator, and Recon v2.1 estimates of unobserved clonotypes. Generation probabilities for all TCRbeta clonotypes obtained by the gDNA method from a few donors were computed using OLGA. TCRdb obtained this table from immuneACCESS and retained in-frame rearrangements with V and J assigned. These tables miss some clones; where compared with another copy, unresolved V genes account for less than half of the shortfall, and the remainder is unexplained. V and J calls and clone size are copied from that table; D and trimming were computed from the DNA. This sample lists 500,000 to 700,000 clones; around 95% were detected once. About 0.11% of the sample is taken by the ten largest.

The receptor was isolated from a woman in her 30s in good health. The sequenced material came from naive CD8+ T cells sorted from blood. The cell subset or site label corresponds to: CD45RA+CCR7+. This chain joins TRBV27 to TRBJ1-1, with TRBD1 tentatively as D gene (5 bases match). The DNA sequence is given as TGTGCCAGCAGTTTCCCGCCCGACAGCCTAAACACTGAAGCTTTCTTT. Translated, it gives CASSFPPDSLNTEAFF.